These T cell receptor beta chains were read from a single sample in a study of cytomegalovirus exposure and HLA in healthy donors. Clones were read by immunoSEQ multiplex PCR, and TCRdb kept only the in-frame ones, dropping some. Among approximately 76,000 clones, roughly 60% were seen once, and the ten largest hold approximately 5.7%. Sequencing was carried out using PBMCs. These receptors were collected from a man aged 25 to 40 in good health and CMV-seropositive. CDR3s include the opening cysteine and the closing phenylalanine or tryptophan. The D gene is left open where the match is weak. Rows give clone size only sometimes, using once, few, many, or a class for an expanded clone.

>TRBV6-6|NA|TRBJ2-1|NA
CASSYRGVEEQFF
TGTGCCAGCAGTTACCGCGGGGTTGAGGAGCAGTTCTTC
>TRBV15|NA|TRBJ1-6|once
CATSRVWNRDNSPLHF
TGTGCCACCAGCAGAGTGTGGAACAGGGACAATTCACCCCTCCACTTT
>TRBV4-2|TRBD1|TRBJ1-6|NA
CASSQNTGASPYNSPLHF
TGTGCCAGCAGCCAAAACACAGGGGCAAGCCCCTATAATTCACCCCTCCACTTT
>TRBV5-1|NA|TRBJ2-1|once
CASSFSGASYNEQFF
TGCGCCAGCAGCTTTAGCGGAGCCTCCTACAATGAGCAGTTCTTC
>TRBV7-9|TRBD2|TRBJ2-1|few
CASSPTSGARNEQFF
TGTGCCAGCAGCCCGACTAGCGGGGCTCGGAATGAGCAGTTCTTC
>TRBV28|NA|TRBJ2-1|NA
CASSLTRGPGSKQFF
TGTGCCAGCAGTTTAACGAGAGGCCCTGGGTCAAAGCAGTTCTTC
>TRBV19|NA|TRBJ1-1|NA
CASTIIGGTEAFF
TGTGCCAGTACCATCATTGGGGGGACTGAAGCTTTCTTT
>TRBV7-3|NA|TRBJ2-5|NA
CASSSPGGETQYF
TGTGCCAGCAGCTCCCCGGGTGGTGAGACCCAGTACTTC
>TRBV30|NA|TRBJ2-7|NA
CAWSLGLRYEQYF
TGTGCCTGGAGTTTGGGCCTTCGCTACGAGCAGTACTTC
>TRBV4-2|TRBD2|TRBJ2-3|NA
CASSQEVAGADTQYF
TGTGCCAGCAGCCAAGAGGTAGCGGGCGCAGATACGCAGTATTTT
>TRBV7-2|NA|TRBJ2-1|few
CASSYVYPSYNEQFF
TGTGCCAGCAGCTATGTCTACCCGTCTTACAATGAGCAGTTCTTC
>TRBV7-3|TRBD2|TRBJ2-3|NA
CASSSSLAGSTQYF
TGTGCCAGCAGCTCCTCACTAGCGGGCAGTACGCAGTATTTT
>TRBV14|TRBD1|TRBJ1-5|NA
CASSQTGQSNQPQHF
TGTGCCAGCAGCCAAACGGGACAGAGCAATCAGCCCCAGCATTTT
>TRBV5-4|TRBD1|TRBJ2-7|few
CASSLAGQGNHEQYF
TGTGCCAGCAGCTTGGCGGGACAGGGTAATCACGAGCAGTACTTC
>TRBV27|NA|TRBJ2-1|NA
CASSSTGTRYNEQFF
TGTGCCAGTAGCTCCACCGGGACTCGCTACAATGAGCAGTTCTTC
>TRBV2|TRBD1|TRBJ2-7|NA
CASGQSRIFPGQGKF
TGTGCCAGCGGTCAAAGCCGGATTTTCCCGGGACAGGGAAAATTC